This T cell receptor beta chain was sequenced during a study of CD8+ T cells in alopecia areata. Germline-derived CDR1 and CDR2 are MNHNY and SVGAGI (reference sequence). The V end was cut by 2 bases, the J end by 1 base, with 5 bases between. This CDR3 is 13 amino acids long. Findings and limits, study-wide: Given one nonresponder, whether baseline CD8+ expansion relates to response remains uncertain.

Details on this clone: Its matching antigen is unknown. Other DNA variants within this sample encode the same CDR3.

Noted treatment: oral pan-JAK inhibitor, 5-10 mg twice daily. The authors extracted RNA and reverse transcribed it into cDNA as the sequencing template. The method was immunoSEQ multiplex PCR; TCRdb's version includes in-frame clones alone and lacks a portion of them. The sample records about 210,000 clones, under 70% being singletons. The starting material was CD4+ T cells sorted from blood, obtained at week 4, from a patient treated with tofacitinib. The sequence was obtained from a human donor with alopecia areata. This chain joins TRBV6-6 and TRBJ1-2; D is unclear. The DNA of the CDR3 is TGTGCCAGCAGTTACGAGGGTAACTATGGCTACACCTTC. It is translated as CASSYEGNYGYTF.